What follows are 23 T cell receptor beta chains derived from one specimen sequenced in a study of blood T cell repertoires in COVID-19. Here immunoSEQ multiplex PCR was the method, and the copy in TCRdb shows in-frame clones only, minus some. The profile shows over 250,000 clones, roughly 89% of them singletons. What was sequenced was PBMCs or T cells enriched from blood (not recorded which). These TCRs come from a young woman who had recovered from COVID-19.

This clone was seen a handful of times. This sequence joins TRBV5-4 and TRBJ1-1; unclear D gene. Looked up from germline, CDR1 is SGHNT and CDR2 is YYREEE (reference sequence). Trimming left V 3 bases short and J 0 bases short, with 9 bases between. There are 14 residues in the CDR3. In DNA, the CDR3 is TGTGCCAGCAGCTCCTGGACTTTGAACACTGAAGCTTTCTTT. Translating it yields CASSSWTLNTEAFF.

With respect to this clone: Other DNA sequences from this sample encode an identical CDR3 as well. The chain couples TRBV3-1 (or the pseudogene TRBV3-2) to TRBJ1-2; D is undetermined. The V end was cut by 1 base, the J end by 11 bases, with 8 bases between. Per the germline V gene, CDR1 is LGHDT and CDR2 is YNNKEL (reference sequence). This CDR3 comprises 11 residues. CDR3 protein: CASSQGGGYTF. CDR3 DNA: TGTGCCAGCAGCCAAGGCGGAGGGTACACCTTC.

The chain is built from TRBV19 and TRBJ2-6; D possibly corresponds to TRBD1 (5 bases). This CDR3 is built from 15 residues. V was shortened by 8 bases and J by 0 bases, with 11 bases between the two germline ends. Germline loops: CDR1 LNHDA, CDR2 SQIVND (reference sequence). DNA of the CDR3: TGTGCCAGTCGAGACAGAAACTCTGGGGCCAACGTCCTGACTTTC. Translation gives CASRDRNSGANVLTF. The whole variable domain, remainder taken from reference TRBV19 and TRBJ2-6, is DGGITQSPKYLFRKEGQNVTLSCEQNLNHDAMYWYRQDPGQGLRLIYYSQIVNDFQKGDIAEGYSVSREKKESFPLTVTSAQKNPTAFYLCASRDRNSGANVLTFGAGSRLTVL.

The sample holds one count of this clone. CDR3 residues: CASTSQGIDNQPQHF. The CDR3 DNA sequence: TGTGCCAGTACCTCACAGGGAATAGATAATCAGCCCCAGCATTTT. The chain has TRBV19 and TRBJ1-5, with D possibly matching TRBD1 (6 bases). The V end lost 7 bases, the J end lost 4 bases, and 17 bases lay between the germline ends. The CDR3 runs 15 residues. CDR1 and CDR2 (germline): LNHDA, SQIVND (reference sequence).

This chain links TRBV19 with TRBJ1-5; perhaps TRBD1 as D (6 bases). Germline values: CDR1 LNHDA, CDR2 SQIVND (reference sequence). The V and J ends lost 7 bases and 0 bases respectively, with 16 bases between them. The CDR3 covers 16 residues. CDR3 amino acids: CASIPDRDYSNQPQHF. In DNA form, the CDR3 reads TGTGCCAGTATCCCGGACAGAGATTATAGCAATCAGCCCCAGCATTTT.

The chain employs TRBV19 and TRBJ2-1, with 8 nucleotides matching TRBD1. V was clipped by 9 bases and J by 4 bases; unmatched bases: 2. The CDR3 is 12 residues long. Per germline, CDR1 LNHDA and CDR2 SQIVND (reference sequence). CDR3 residues: CASGQGYNEQFF. The CDR3 DNA follows: TGTGCCAGCGGACAGGGTTACAATGAGCAGTTCTTC.

The V call is TRBV7-9, the J call TRBJ1-1, with 9 positions matching TRBD1. From germline, CDR1 is SEHNR and CDR2 FQNEAQ (reference sequence). J was trimmed by 3 bases and V by 6 bases; bases with no gene match: 8. The CDR3 extends over 15 amino acids. CDR3 in amino acids: CASRGQGRVDTEAFF. The CDR3 nucleotides are TGTGCCAGCAGGGGACAGGGAAGAGTCGACACTGAAGCTTTCTTT.

The gene calls are TRBV2 and TRBJ1-6; the D gene is possibly TRBD1 (5 bases). Trimming took 8 bases from V and 13 from J, leaving 12 bases between them. The germline V gene has CDR1 SNHLY and CDR2 FYNNEI. This CDR3 is built from 11 residues. The CDR3 loop reads CASRPEGPLHF. The CDR3 region has the DNA TGTGCCAGCCGTCCGGAGGGGCCCCTCCACTTT.

A few counts support this clone. The chain links TRBV25-1 to TRBJ1-2; possible D gene TRBD1, 5 bases. The CDR3 consists of 17 residues. Germline CDR1 and CDR2: MGHDK and SYGVNS. Trimming took 2 bases from V and 8 from J, leaving 24 bases between them. The CDR3 region is CASSEGVIFSGFKGYTF. The CDR3 DNA reads as TGTGCCAGCAGTGAAGGGGTTATTTTTTCAGGGTTTAAAGGCTACACCTTC.

The gene calls are TRBV5-1 and TRBJ1-1; D gene ambiguous. In germline, CDR1 is SGHRS, CDR2 YFSETQ. This CDR3 contains 13 residues. Trimming took 2 bases from V and 12 from J, leaving 17 bases between them. The CDR3 spells CASSFRVEGRSFF. The CDR3 DNA is TGCGCCAGCAGCTTCCGGGTCGAGGGTCGGTCTTTCTTT. Full variable domain (outside the CDR3, taken from reference TRBV5-1 and TRBJ1-1): KAGVTQTPRYLIKTRGQQVTLSCSPISGHRSVSWYQQTPGQGLQFLFEYFSETQRNKGNFPGRFSGRQFSNSRSEMNVSTLELGDSALYLCASSFRVEGRSFFGQGTRLTVV.

The rearrangement uses TRBV3-1 (or the pseudogene TRBV3-2) and TRBJ2-4; D might be TRBD1 (5 bases). CDR3 length: 13 amino acids. Trimming removed 0 bases at V and 12 bases at J, with 12 bases between. From germline, CDR1 is LGHDT and CDR2 YNNKEL (reference sequence). The CDR3 spells CASSQDLERGQYF. The CDR3 bases are TGTGCCAGCAGCCAAGATCTGGAAAGGGGTCAGTACTTC.

The genes are TRBV4-3 and TRBJ1-1; tentative D call: TRBD1 (5 bases). CDR1 and CDR2 from the germline V gene are LGHNA and YSLEER. The V end lost 0 bases, the J end lost 4 bases, and 21 bases lay between the germline ends. This CDR3 is 18 amino acids long. CDR3 DNA: TGCGCCAGCAGCCAAGAGATCCCAGGCGGGGGAGTAATCACTGAAGCTTTCTTT. It encodes CASSQEIPGGGVITEAFF.

The chain carries TRBV5-4 and TRBJ2-7, with D tentatively TRBD2 (5 bases). This CDR3 is 12 amino acids long. V lost 1 base and J 6 bases, leaving 8 bases between the germline ends. The germline V gene has CDR1 SGHNT and CDR2 YYREEE (reference sequence). Written as DNA, the CDR3 is TGTGCCAGCAGCTTGCCTAGCTCCGAGCAGTACTTC. Residues: CASSLPSSEQYF. Combining the CDR3 with reference TRBV5-4 and TRBJ2-7 gives the whole variable domain ETGVTQSPTHLIKTRGQQVTLRCSSQSGHNTVSWYQQALGQGPQFIFQYYREEENGRGNFPPRFSGLQFPNYSSELNVNALELDDSALYLCASSLPSSEQYFGPGTRLTVT.

The V and J genes are TRBV2 and TRBJ1-2; TRBD1 agrees at 7 bases. CDR1 and CDR2 from the germline V gene are SNHLY and FYNNEI. The CDR3 runs to 14 residues. V lost 6 bases to trimming and J lost 0 bases; unmatched junction nucleotides: 4. This CDR3 is CASSPTGPNYGYTF. CDR3 DNA sequence: TGTGCCAGCAGCCCGACAGGGCCTAACTATGGCTACACCTTC.

This chain connects TRBV11-3 to TRBJ2-7, with 9 bases aligning to TRBD2. V lost 5 bases to trimming and J lost 2 bases; unmatched junction nucleotides: 7. CDR1 and CDR2 from the germline V gene are SGHNT and YENEEA. This CDR3 spans 15 amino acids. CDR3 sequence (DNA): TGTGCCAGCAGCCTCGAGACTAGCGGAACCTACGAGCAGTACTTC. Translated, it gives CASSLETSGTYEQYF.

This chain joins TRBV27 and TRBJ2-3; the match to TRBD2 covers 10 bases. J was trimmed by 2 bases and V by 7 bases; bases with no gene match: 9. The CDR3 extends over 16 amino acids. Germline V gene lookup returns CDR1 MNHEY and CDR2 SMNVEV (reference sequence). CDR3 sequence (DNA): TGTGCCAGCACTCAGCGGGGGGGCCTTTACACAGATACGCAGTATTTT. Residues: CASTQRGGLYTDTQYF.

The V call is TRBV7-8, the J call TRBJ1-1, with no clear D. Per the germline V gene, CDR1 is SGHVS and CDR2 is FQNEAQ. The CDR3 runs to 13 residues. Trimming removed 5 bases from V and 10 bases from J, with 17 bases in between. CDR3 region: CASSRPSVIGAFF. CDR3 DNA: TGTGCCAGCAGCCGACCGTCCGTGATCGGAGCTTTCTTT.

The V call is TRBV5-8, the J call TRBJ2-1; D not certain. This CDR3 is built from 14 residues. CDR1 is SGHTS and CDR2 is YDEGEE in the germline V gene. V was pared by 0 bases and J by 3 bases, with 7 bases between. In nucleotides, the CDR3 is TGTGCCAGCAGCTTGGTTCACAACTACAATGAGCAGTTCTTC. Amino acids: CASSLVHNYNEQFF.

The chain joins TRBV29-1 to TRBJ1-1; 9 nucleotides line up with TRBD1. V gave up 7 bases and J gave up 0 bases; unmatched junction bases: 9. Germline V gene lookup returns CDR1 SQVTM and CDR2 ANQGSEA. The CDR3 covers 15 residues. CDR3 DNA: TGCAGCGCCCTGGGACAGGGAGGGATGAACACTGAAGCTTTCTTT. Its translation: CSALGQGGMNTEAFF.

The CDR3 sequence is CASSLAGTRWDTGELFF. CDR3 nucleotide sequence: TGTGCCAGCAGCTTAGCAGGGACTAGATGGGACACCGGGGAGCTGTTTTTT. The V gene is TRBV7-2, the J gene TRBJ2-2; 8 bases are shared with TRBD2. Losses at the gene ends were 0 bases for V and 3 bases for J; bases not matched to a gene: 6. Germline values: CDR1 SGHTA, CDR2 FQGNSA. CDR3 length: 17 residues.

This clone came up once. The J gene is TRBJ1-2, the V gene TRBV27, with D possibly matching TRBD1 (5 bases). CDR3 size: 15 residues. Germline CDR1 and CDR2: MNHEY and SMNVEV (reference sequence). Trimming took 2 bases from V and 6 from J, leaving 16 bases between them. The DNA of the CDR3 is TGTGCCAGCAGTTTACGGGACGGAGGGACTCATGGCTACACCTTC. Its protein product is CASSLRDGGTHGYTF.

The rearrangement links TRBV2 to TRBJ1-5, with 7 bases identical to TRBD1. This CDR3 comprises 17 residues. The germline V gene has CDR1 SNHLY and CDR2 FYNNEI. The V gene end was trimmed by 2 bases and the J gene end by 2 bases; junction bases not matched to a gene: 9. The CDR3 reads CASSENAGTAGNQPQHF. The CDR3 region has the DNA TGTGCCAGCAGTGAAAATGCGGGGACAGCGGGCAATCAGCCCCAGCATTTT.

This rearrangement joins TRBV28 to TRBJ1-1; no definite D call. The CDR3 length is 11 residues. In germline, CDR1 is MDHEN, CDR2 SYDVKM. The ends were cut back, 4 bases at V and 10 bases at J, with 10 bases in the middle. The CDR3 DNA reads as TGTGCCAGCAGTTATGCGGGGAGAGCTTTCTTT. As protein: CASSYAGRAFF.